This entry is about one T cell receptor (beta chain). Its antigen is still unknown. The source of the sample is a study of naive and memory T cell subsets. Study-wide results and limits: This RNA-based method may be sensitive to activation-related transcript changes.

This CDR3 is built from 14 residues. Germline CDR1 reads LGHNT; CDR2 reads FRNRAP. The trim removed 1 base at V and 6 bases at J, leaving 5 bases unmatched. Ligated cDNA underwent four rounds of PCR with nested alpha and beta constant region primers and SP2. From the 5' RACE reads, TCRdb called clonotypes with MiXCR, one entry per CDR3 protein. The sample shows roughly 30,000 distinct CDR3 sequences, 16% of them seen only once. A UMI-containing oligonucleotide was joined by 3' ligation to the TCR cDNA template. RNA was extracted from 2 to 3 ml of whole blood of healthy adults. Reverse transcription used DNase-treated unsorted total RNA, aiming for roughly 1 to 1,100 ng.

The sequence came from a female donor in good health. The chain joins TRBV12-5 to TRBJ2-7; 8 bases are a match to TRBD1. This chain's CDR3 is CASGLGQGISEQYF. The CDR3 coding sequence is TGTGCTAGTGGTTTGGGACAGGGGATTAGCGAGCAGTACTTC.